This T cell receptor (beta chain) was recovered during a study of blood T cell repertoires in COVID-19. Per the germline V gene, CDR1 is LNHDA and CDR2 is SQIVND (reference sequence). Trimming shortened V by 1 base and J by 2 bases, and 14 bases separated the two germline ends. This CDR3 contains 16 residues. Repertoires were generated with immunoSEQ multiplex PCR, while TCRdb's copy carries only in-frame clones and drops some. The sample includes about 100,000 clones, 90% of them seen just once. Sample: peripheral blood. This TCR was sampled from a man over 45 with acute or convalescent COVID-19. The V and J genes are TRBV19 and TRBJ1-2; possibly TRBD1 for D (5 bases). CDR3 DNA: TGTGCCAGTAGTATAGGGGGTACAGGACAAAACTATGGCTACACCTTC. It codes for CASSIGGTGQNYGYTF.